Sequencing of this TCR beta chain was carried out in a study of regulatory T cells in long-lasting Graves disease. Findings and caveats of the study: Favoring TRBV28, TRBJ1-2 and TRBJ2-5 was a feature seen in persistent disease.

This clonotype has at least ten counts. Antigen specificity is unknown. The germline CDR1 and CDR2 sequences are SGHRS and YFSETQ. With 3 bases removed from V and 3 bases from J, the gap between germline ends came to 12 bases. The CDR3 is 14 amino acids. Time point here: newly diagnosed GD, antithyroid drugs for less than 3 months. The TCR library used RNA extracted from PBMCs. Arm-PCR of CDR3 regions and iRepertoire HTBI primers were used to build TCR beta libraries. In TCRdb, the multiplex PCR reads were re-called with MiXCR into one record per CDR3 protein. Here the sample spans around 250,000 distinct CDR3 sequences, around 19% being singletons. Separately, the same data were catalogued under a study of T cells in Graves' hyperthyroidism and ophthalmopathy.

This TCR came from a woman aged 25 to 39 with Graves disease. This sample comprised peripheral blood mononuclear cells (PBMCs), obtained at new diagnosis, from a patient treated with antithyroid drugs. The rearrangement links TRBV5-1 to TRBJ1-1; no clear D gene. In nucleotides, the CDR3 is TGCGCCAGCAGCTCCCTTGCGCAAGACACTGAAGCTTTCTTT. Its translation: CASSSLAQDTEAFF.